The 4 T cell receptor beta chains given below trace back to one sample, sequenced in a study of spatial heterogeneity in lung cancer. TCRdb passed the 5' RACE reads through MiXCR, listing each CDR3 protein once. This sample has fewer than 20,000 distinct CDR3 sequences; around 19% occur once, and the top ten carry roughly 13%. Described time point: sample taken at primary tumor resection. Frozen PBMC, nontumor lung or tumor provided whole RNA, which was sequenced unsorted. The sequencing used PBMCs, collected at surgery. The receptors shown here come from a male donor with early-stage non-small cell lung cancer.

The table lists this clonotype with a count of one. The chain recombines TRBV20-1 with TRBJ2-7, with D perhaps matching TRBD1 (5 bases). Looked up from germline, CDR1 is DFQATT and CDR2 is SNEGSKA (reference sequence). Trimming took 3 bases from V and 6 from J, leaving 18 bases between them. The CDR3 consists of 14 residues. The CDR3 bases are TGCAGTGCTAGTTACCAGGGATTTAATTCCGAGCAGTACTTC. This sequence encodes CSASYQGFNSEQYF.

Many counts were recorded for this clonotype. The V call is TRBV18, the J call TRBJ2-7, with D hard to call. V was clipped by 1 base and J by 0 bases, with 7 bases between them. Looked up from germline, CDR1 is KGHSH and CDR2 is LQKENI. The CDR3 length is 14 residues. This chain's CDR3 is CASSPRVISYEQYF. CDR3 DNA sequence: TGTGCCAGCTCACCACGAGTGATCTCCTACGAGCAGTACTTC.

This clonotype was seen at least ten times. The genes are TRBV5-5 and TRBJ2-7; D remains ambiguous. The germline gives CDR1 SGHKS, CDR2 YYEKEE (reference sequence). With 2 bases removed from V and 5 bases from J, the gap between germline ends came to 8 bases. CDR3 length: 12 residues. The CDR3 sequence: CASSFSVHEQYF. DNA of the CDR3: TGTGCCAGCAGCTTCTCCGTCCACGAGCAGTACTTC.

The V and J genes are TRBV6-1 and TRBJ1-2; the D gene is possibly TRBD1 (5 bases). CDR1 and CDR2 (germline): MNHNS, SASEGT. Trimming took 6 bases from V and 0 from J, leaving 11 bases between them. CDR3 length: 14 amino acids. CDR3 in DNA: TGTGCCAGCAGAGTGACAGAGACTAACTATGGCTACACCTTC. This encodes CASRVTETNYGYTF.